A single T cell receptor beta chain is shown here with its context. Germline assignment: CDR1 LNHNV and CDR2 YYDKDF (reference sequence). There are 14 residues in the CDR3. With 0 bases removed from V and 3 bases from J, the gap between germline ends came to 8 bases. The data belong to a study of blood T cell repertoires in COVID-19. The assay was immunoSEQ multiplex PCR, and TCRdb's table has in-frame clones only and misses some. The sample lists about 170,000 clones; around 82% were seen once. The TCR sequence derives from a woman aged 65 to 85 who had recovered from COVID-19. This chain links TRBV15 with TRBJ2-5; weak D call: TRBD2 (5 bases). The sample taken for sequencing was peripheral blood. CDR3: CATSREGAEETQYF. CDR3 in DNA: TGTGCCACCAGCAGAGAGGGAGCGGAAGAGACCCAGTACTTC.